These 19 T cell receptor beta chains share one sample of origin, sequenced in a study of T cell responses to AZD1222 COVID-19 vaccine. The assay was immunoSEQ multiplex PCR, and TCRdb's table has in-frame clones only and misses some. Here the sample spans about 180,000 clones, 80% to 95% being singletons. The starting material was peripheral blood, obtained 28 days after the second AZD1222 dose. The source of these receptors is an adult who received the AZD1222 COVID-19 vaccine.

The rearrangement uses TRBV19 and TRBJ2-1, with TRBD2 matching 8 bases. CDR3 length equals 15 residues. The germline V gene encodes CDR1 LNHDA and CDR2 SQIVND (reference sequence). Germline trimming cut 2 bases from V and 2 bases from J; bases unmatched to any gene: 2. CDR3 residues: CASSITGGAYNEQFF. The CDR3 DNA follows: TGTGCCAGTAGTATAACCGGGGGGGCCTACAATGAGCAGTTCTTC.

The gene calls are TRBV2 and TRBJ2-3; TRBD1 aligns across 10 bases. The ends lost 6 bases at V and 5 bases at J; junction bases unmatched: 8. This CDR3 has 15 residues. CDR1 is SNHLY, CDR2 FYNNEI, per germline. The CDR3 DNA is TGTGCCAGCAGCCCGGACAGGGGGGTAGGAGATACGCAGTATTTT. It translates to CASSPDRGVGDTQYF.

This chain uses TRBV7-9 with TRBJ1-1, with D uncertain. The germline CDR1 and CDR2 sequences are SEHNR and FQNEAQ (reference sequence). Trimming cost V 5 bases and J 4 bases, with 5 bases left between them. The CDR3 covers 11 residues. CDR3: CASSPLTEAFF. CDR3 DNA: TGTGCCAGCAGCCCCCTCACTGAAGCTTTCTTT.

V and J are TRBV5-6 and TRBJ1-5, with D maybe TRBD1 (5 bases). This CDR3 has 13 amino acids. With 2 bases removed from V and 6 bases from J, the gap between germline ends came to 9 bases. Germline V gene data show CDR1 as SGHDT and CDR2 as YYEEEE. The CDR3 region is CASSFQGTQPQHF. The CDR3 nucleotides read TGTGCCAGCAGCTTCCAGGGAACTCAGCCCCAGCATTTT.

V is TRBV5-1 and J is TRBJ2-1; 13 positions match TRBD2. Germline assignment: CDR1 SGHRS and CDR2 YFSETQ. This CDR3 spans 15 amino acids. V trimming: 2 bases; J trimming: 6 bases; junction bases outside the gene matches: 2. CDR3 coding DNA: TGCGCCAGCAGCTTAGGACTAGCGGGAGTCAATGAGCAGTTCTTC. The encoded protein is CASSLGLAGVNEQFF.

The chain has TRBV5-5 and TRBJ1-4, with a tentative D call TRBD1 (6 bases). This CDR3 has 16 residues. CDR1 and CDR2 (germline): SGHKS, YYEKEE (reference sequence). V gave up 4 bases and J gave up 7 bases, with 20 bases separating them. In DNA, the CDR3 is TGTGCCAGCAGCCTACGGCCGACGGGGGCAGGTGAAAAACTGTTTTTT. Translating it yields CASSLRPTGAGEKLFF.

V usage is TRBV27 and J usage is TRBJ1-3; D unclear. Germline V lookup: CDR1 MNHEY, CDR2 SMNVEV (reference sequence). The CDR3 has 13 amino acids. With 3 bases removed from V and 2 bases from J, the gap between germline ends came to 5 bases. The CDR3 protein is CASSFPPGNTIYF. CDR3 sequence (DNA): TGTGCCAGCAGTTTCCCGCCTGGAAACACCATATATTTT.

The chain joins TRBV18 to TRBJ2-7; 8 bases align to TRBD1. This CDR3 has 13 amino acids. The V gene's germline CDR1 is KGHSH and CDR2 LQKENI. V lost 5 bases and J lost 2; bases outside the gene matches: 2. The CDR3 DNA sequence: TGTGCCAGCTCAGGACAGGGTGCCTACGAGCAGTACTTC. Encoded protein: CASSGQGAYEQYF.

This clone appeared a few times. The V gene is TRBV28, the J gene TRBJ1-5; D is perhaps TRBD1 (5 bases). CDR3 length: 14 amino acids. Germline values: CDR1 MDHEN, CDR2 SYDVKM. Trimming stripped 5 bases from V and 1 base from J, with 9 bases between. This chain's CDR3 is CASSPGGSNQPQHF. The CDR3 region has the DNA TGTGCCAGCAGTCCCGGGGGAAGCAATCAGCCCCAGCATTTT.

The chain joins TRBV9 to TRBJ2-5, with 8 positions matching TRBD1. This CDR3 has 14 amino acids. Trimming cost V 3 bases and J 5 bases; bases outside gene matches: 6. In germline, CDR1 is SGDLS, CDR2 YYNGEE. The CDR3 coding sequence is TGTGCCAGCAGCGCAGGACAGGGTCCGGAGACCCAGTACTTC. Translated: CASSAGQGPETQYF.

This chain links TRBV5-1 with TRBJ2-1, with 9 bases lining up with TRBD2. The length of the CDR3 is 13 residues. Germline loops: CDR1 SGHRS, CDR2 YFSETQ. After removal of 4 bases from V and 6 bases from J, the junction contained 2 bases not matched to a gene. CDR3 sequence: CASSLRGGNEQFF. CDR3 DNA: TGCGCCAGCAGCCTGCGGGGGGGCAATGAGCAGTTCTTC. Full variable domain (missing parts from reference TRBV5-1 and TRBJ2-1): KAGVTQTPRYLIKTRGQQVTLSCSPISGHRSVSWYQQTPGQGLQFLFEYFSETQRNKGNFPGRFSGRQFSNSRSEMNVSTLELGDSALYLCASSLRGGNEQFFGPGTRLTVL.

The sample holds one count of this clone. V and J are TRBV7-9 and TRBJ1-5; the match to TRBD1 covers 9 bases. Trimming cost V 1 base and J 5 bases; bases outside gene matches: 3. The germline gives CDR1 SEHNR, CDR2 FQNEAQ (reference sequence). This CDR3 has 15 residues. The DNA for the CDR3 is TGTGCCAGCAGCTTAGGGACAGGGGCTTATCAGCCCCAGCATTTT. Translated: CASSLGTGAYQPQHF. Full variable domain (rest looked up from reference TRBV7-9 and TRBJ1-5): DTGVSQNPRHKITKRGQNVTFRCDPISEHNRLYWYRQTLGQGPEFLTYFQNEAQLEKSRLLSDRFSAERPKGSFSTLEIQRTEQGDSAMYLCASSLGTGAYQPQHFGDGTRLSIL.

CDR3 in amino acids: CASRKQGNTEAFF. CDR3 in DNA: TGTGCCAGTAGAAAACAGGGTAACACTGAAGCTTTCTTT. The chain is built from TRBV19 and TRBJ1-1; D is perhaps TRBD1 (6 bases). Looked up from germline, CDR1 is LNHDA and CDR2 is SQIVND (reference sequence). V lost 6 bases, J lost 2 bases, and 10 bases lay in between. The CDR3 spans 13 residues.

CDR3 in DNA: TGTGCCAGCAGCTTAAAGGCTTCCGGGACGGGGAACACTGAAGCTTTCTTT. Residues: CASSLKASGTGNTEAFF. The gene calls are TRBV7-3 and TRBJ1-1, with TRBD1 as a possible D gene (5 bases). Per the germline V gene, CDR1 is SGHTA and CDR2 is FQGTGA. V dropped 1 base and J dropped 1 base, with 16 bases sitting between them. The CDR3 runs to 17 residues.

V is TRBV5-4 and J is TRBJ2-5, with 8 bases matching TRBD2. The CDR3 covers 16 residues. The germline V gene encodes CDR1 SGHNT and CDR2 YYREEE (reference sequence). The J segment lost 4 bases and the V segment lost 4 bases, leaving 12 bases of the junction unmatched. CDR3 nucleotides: TGTGCCAGCAGCCCGGGCGGGGGGCACGAAGGAGAGACCCAGTACTTC. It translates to CASSPGGGHEGETQYF. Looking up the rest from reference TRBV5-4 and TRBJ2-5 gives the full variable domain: ETGVTQSPTHLIKTRGQQVTLRCSSQSGHNTVSWYQQALGQGPQFIFQYYREEENGRGNFPPRFSGLQFPNYSSELNVNALELDDSALYLCASSPGGGHEGETQYFGPGTRLLVL.

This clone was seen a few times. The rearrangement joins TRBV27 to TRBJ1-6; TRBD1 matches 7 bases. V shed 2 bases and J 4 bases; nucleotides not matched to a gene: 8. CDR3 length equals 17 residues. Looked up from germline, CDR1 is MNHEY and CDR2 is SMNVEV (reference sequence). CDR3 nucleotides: TGTGCCAGCAGTTTACGGACAGGTCGTGCTTATAATTCACCCCTCCACTTT. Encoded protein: CASSLRTGRAYNSPLHF.

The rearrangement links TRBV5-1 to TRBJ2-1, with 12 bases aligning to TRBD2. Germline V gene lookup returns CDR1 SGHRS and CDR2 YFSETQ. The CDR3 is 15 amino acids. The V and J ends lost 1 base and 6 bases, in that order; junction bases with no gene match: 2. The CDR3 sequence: CASSLLAGGPNEQFF. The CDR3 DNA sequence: TGCGCCAGCAGCTTGCTAGCGGGAGGGCCCAATGAGCAGTTCTTC. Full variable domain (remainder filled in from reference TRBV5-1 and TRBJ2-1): KAGVTQTPRYLIKTRGQQVTLSCSPISGHRSVSWYQQTPGQGLQFLFEYFSETQRNKGNFPGRFSGRQFSNSRSEMNVSTLELGDSALYLCASSLLAGGPNEQFFGPGTRLTVL.

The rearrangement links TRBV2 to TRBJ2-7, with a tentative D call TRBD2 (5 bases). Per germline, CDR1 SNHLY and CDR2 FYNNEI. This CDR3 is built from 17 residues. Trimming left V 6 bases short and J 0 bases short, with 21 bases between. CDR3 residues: CASRIPLSGTSSYEQYF. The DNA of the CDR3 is TGTGCCAGCAGAATACCTCTTTCGGGTACTAGCTCCTACGAGCAGTACTTC.

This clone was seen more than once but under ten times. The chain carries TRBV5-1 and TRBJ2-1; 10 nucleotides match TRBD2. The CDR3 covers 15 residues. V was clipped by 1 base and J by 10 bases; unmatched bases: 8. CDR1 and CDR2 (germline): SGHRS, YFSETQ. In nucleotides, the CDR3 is TGCGCCAGCAGCTTGACTAGCGGGGCTAGACTGGAGCAGTTCTTC. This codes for CASSLTSGARLEQFF.